The next 23 T cell receptor beta chains were all read from a single sample in a study of blood T cell repertoires in COVID-19. Profiled with immunoSEQ multiplex PCR; TCRdb holds only in-frame clones, not every one. The sample consists of fewer than 75,000 clones, 89% of them appearing once. Sequencing input: peripheral blood. The receptor source for this set is an older man with acute or convalescent COVID-19.

This clone was observed a handful of times. The rearrangement joins TRBV27 to TRBJ2-7; the match to TRBD2 covers 9 bases. This CDR3 has 16 amino acids. Germline CDR1 reads MNHEY; CDR2 reads SMNVEV (reference sequence). V dropped 2 bases and J dropped 6; count of bases not matched to a gene: 11. The CDR3 region has the DNA TGTGCCAGCAGTTTACTTGGGCGGGGGGGGCTTGGCGAGCAGTACTTC. Its protein product is CASSLLGRGGLGEQYF.

The V call is TRBV5-3, the J call TRBJ1-1; D remains unclear. TRBV5-3 is sorted into the ORF group, with uncertain function. The germline V and J ends were trimmed by 3 bases and 10 bases, with 19 bases remaining between them. This CDR3 comprises 14 residues. The CDR3 nucleotides are TGTGCCAGAAGCTCACCCCAGACACGCATTGGAGCTTTCTTT. Protein: CARSSPQTRIGAFF.

The rearrangement uses TRBV5-1 and TRBJ2-7; TRBD1 agrees at 7 bases. V dropped 0 bases and J dropped 6; count of bases not matched to a gene: 6. The CDR3 contains 14 residues. Per the germline V gene, CDR1 is SGHRS and CDR2 is YFSETQ. The CDR3 DNA reads TGCGCCAGCAGCTTGGAAACAGGGGTGGGCGAGCAGTACTTC. Its translation: CASSLETGVGEQYF.

V is TRBV24-1 and J is TRBJ2-2; TRBD1 aligns across 9 bases. The CDR3 contains 17 residues. The junction had 9 bases not matched to a gene; V was cut back by 3 bases and J by 5 bases. Germline V CDR1 and CDR2: KGHDR, SFDVKD. The CDR3 here is CATSDPPGQGHTGELFF. CDR3 in DNA: TGTGCCACCAGTGATCCCCCGGGACAGGGACATACCGGGGAGCTGTTTTTT.

The DNA for the CDR3 is TGTGCCAGCTCCACGACTAGCGGGGGGGCCACTTCAGCCTACGAGCAGTACTTC. This encodes CASSTTSGGATSAYEQYF. The rearrangement joins TRBV3-1 (or the pseudogene TRBV3-2) to TRBJ2-7; 14 positions agree with TRBD2. The CDR3 has 18 residues. Germline values: CDR1 LGHDT, CDR2 YNNKEL (reference sequence). Trimming at V came to 8 bases and at J to 2 bases, leaving 14 bases not matched to a gene.

The chain uses TRBV21-1 and TRBJ2-5; TRBD1, the table's D call, lacks a check against the DNA. TRBV21-1 is marked as a pseudogene. The CDR3 consists of 16 residues. The CDR3 protein is CASSDISSVAKETQYF. The DNA for the CDR3 is TGTGCCAGCAGCGACATTTCCTCGGTGGCTAAAGAGACCCAGTACTTC.

V and J are TRBV5-1 and TRBJ1-2; tentatively, D is TRBD1 (5 bases). CDR3 length: 14 residues. Trimming took off 4 bases at V and 1 base at J, with 11 bases between the two ends. Germline V gene lookup returns CDR1 SGHRS and CDR2 YFSETQ. DNA of the CDR3: TGCGCCAGCAGCATAGACAGACTTAACTATGGCTACACCTTC. Translated, it gives CASSIDRLNYGYTF.

This clone was observed a single time. The rearrangement links TRBV6-5 to TRBJ1-5, with D tentatively TRBD1 (5 bases). The V gene's germline CDR1 is MNHEY and CDR2 SVGAGI. Between the trimmed V and J ends, which lost 4 bases and 1 base, there was a span of 14 bases. The CDR3 extends over 16 amino acids. The CDR3 nucleotides read TGTGCCAGCAGTTCCCAGGGAGGGCCGAGCAATCAGCCCCAGCATTTT. Its protein product is CASSSQGGPSNQPQHF.

The chain recombines TRBV6-5 with TRBJ1-3, with D possibly TRBD1 on 6 matching bases. The CDR3 contains 15 residues. Germline V lookup: CDR1 MNHEY, CDR2 SVGAGI. With 6 bases removed from V and 3 bases from J, the gap between germline ends came to 15 bases. CDR3 DNA sequence: TGTGCCAGCAGACACCAGGGGAGGGGTGGAAACACCATATATTTT. It specifies CASRHQGRGGNTIYF.

The J gene is TRBJ1-1, the V gene TRBV5-1; D gene uncertain. Trimming pared 6 bases from V and 0 bases from J, leaving 9 bases between. Germline CDR1 and CDR2: SGHRS and YFSETQ. The CDR3 totals 13 residues. The DNA for the CDR3 is TGCGCCAGCAAGAGAGAGATGAACACTGAAGCTTTCTTT. Translation gives CASKREMNTEAFF.

DNA of the CDR3: TGTGCCAGCAGCCCCGGGACTCCTAGCTCCTACAATGAGCAGTTCTTC. Protein: CASSPGTPSSYNEQFF. The chain uses TRBV14 and TRBJ2-1, with a weak D call TRBD2 (6 bases). This CDR3 spans 16 amino acids. CDR1 and CDR2 from the germline V gene are SGHDN and FVKESK. V dropped 4 bases and J dropped 0 bases, with 13 bases sitting between them.

V and J are TRBV10-3 and TRBJ2-4, with a possible D match to TRBD1 (5 bases). Trimming left V 0 bases short and J 5 bases short, with 14 bases between. Germline V lookup: CDR1 ENHRY, CDR2 SYGVKD. The CDR3 is 16 amino acids. The CDR3 is CAISESLTVGENIQYF. In nucleotides, the CDR3 is TGTGCCATCAGTGAGTCTTTGACAGTTGGGGAAAACATTCAGTACTTC.

This chain uses TRBV24-1 with TRBJ1-5; a weak D match, TRBD1 (6 bases). The CDR3 loop spans 12 amino acids. The V gene lost 0 bases and the J gene lost 12 bases, with 8 bases spanning the gap. Germline values: CDR1 KGHDR, CDR2 SFDVKD. The CDR3 loop reads CATSDLQGLQHF. The CDR3 DNA is TGTGCCACCAGTGATTTGCAGGGGCTCCAGCATTTT.

The gene calls are TRBV10-1 and TRBJ1-1; D remains unclear. The V and J ends lost 6 bases and 1 base respectively, with 9 bases between them. CDR3 length: 13 residues. Germline CDR1 WNHNN, CDR2 SYGVQD (reference sequence). The CDR3 is CASRLTGNTEAFF. CDR3 bases: TGCGCCAGCAGGTTGACGGGGAACACTGAAGCTTTCTTT.

The V call is TRBV27, the J call TRBJ1-1; 7 nucleotides line up with TRBD1. Trimming at V came to 5 bases and at J to 1 base, leaving 4 bases not matched to a gene. CDR1 and CDR2 from the germline V gene are MNHEY and SMNVEV (reference sequence). CDR3 size: 14 residues. The CDR3 here is CASSPNRGNTEAFF. CDR3 coding DNA: TGTGCCAGCAGTCCAAACAGGGGGAACACTGAAGCTTTCTTT.

The V and J genes are TRBV3-1 (or the pseudogene TRBV3-2) and TRBJ2-3; 8 bases are a match to TRBD2. This CDR3 spans 14 amino acids. Germline CDR1 LGHDT, CDR2 YNNKEL (reference sequence). The ends lost 5 bases at V and 4 bases at J; junction bases unmatched: 5. The CDR3 coding sequence is TGTGCCAGCAGCTGGGGGACTAGAGCAGATACGCAGTATTTT. Amino acid sequence: CASSWGTRADTQYF.

This clone appeared a single time. This chain connects TRBV5-5 to TRBJ1-4; D ambiguous. Trimming took off 3 bases at V and 5 bases at J, with 17 bases between the two ends. This CDR3 region has 16 residues. Germline CDR1 reads SGHKS; CDR2 reads YYEKEE (reference sequence). CDR3 in DNA: TGTGCCAGCAGCTCCACCCTCCGCCGCGGGAATGAAAAACTGTTTTTT. Encoded protein: CASSSTLRRGNEKLFF.

The V call is TRBV6-5, the J call TRBJ1-1; 8 bases agree with TRBD1. The J segment lost 6 bases and the V segment lost 6 bases, leaving 9 bases of the junction unmatched. CDR3 length: 14 residues. Germline CDR1 is MNHEY and CDR2 is SVGAGI. The CDR3 nucleotides are TGTGCCAGCAGCTTTGACAGGGGAGTGGCTGAAGCTTTCTTT. It is translated as CASSFDRGVAEAFF.

The V call is TRBV19, the J call TRBJ1-1; 7 bases agree with TRBD1. This CDR3 is 14 amino acids long. Germline V lookup: CDR1 LNHDA, CDR2 SQIVND (reference sequence). V gave up 7 bases and J gave up 2 bases; unmatched junction bases: 7. The CDR3 nucleotides read TGTGCCAGTAAGGACAGGAAGGGAAACACTGAAGCTTTCTTT. It translates to CASKDRKGNTEAFF.

This sequence joins TRBV5-4 and TRBJ1-2, with 10 bases that match TRBD1. V lost 2 bases and J lost 6; bases outside the gene matches: 4. The CDR3 length is 14 residues. Per germline, CDR1 SGHNT and CDR2 YYREEE (reference sequence). The CDR3 reads CASSLDRGQDGYTF. In DNA form, the CDR3 reads TGTGCCAGCAGCTTAGACAGGGGGCAGGATGGCTACACCTTC.

This clone was observed a single time. V and J are TRBV9 and TRBJ1-2; 9 bases line up with TRBD1. In germline, CDR1 is SGDLS, CDR2 YYNGEE. The CDR3 spans 13 residues. Trimming cost V 5 bases and J 8 bases; bases outside gene matches: 7. In DNA, the CDR3 is TGTGCCAGCAGGGGACAGGGTCCGGGAGGCTACACCTTC. This encodes CASRGQGPGGYTF.

The chain combines TRBV6-5 with TRBJ1-1; D might be TRBD1 (5 bases). The V and J ends lost 6 bases and 9 bases respectively, with 11 bases between them. The CDR3 contains 11 residues. From germline, CDR1 is MNHEY and CDR2 SVGAGI. The CDR3 DNA reads as TGTGCCAGCAGGGACAACCAGAAAGCTTTCTTT. Translation gives CASRDNQKAFF.

V is TRBV18 and J is TRBJ2-7, with 7 bases fitting TRBD2. This CDR3 is built from 14 residues. The V and J ends lost 3 bases and 5 bases, in that order; junction bases with no gene match: 7. Germline CDR1 reads KGHSH; CDR2 reads LQKENI. The CDR3 DNA sequence: TGTGCCAGCTCACCTATTCTGGGAGGGGACGAGCAGTACTTC. Residues: CASSPILGGDEQYF.